The rows below give T cell receptor beta chains drawn from one sample of a study of shared clonotypes between healthy human individuals. The method was immunoSEQ multiplex PCR; TCRdb's version includes in-frame clones alone and lacks a portion of them. The table records under 600,000 clones, around 81% of them present only once. The sequenced sample consisted of PBMCs. The receptors were gathered from a woman aged 40 to 55 in good health. Some clones in this sample may be carry-over from other donors' samples. The conserved cysteine and the conserved F or W are not part of the CDR3 here. D genes are given only for firm matches.

TRBV10-3,TRBD2,AISESGGRAVNEQY
TRBV19,NA,ASNRRLQGTDTQY
TRBV19,NA,ASSPDPHSSGANVLT
TRBV5-8,TRBD1,ASSTGQGQETQY
TRBV18,NA,ASSPGGGDEQY
TRBV7-4,NA,ASREITPGGRAYEQY
TRBV5-4,TRBD2,ASSFSGRAWDEQF
TRBV5-1,TRBD2,ASTASGSTDTQY
TRBV28,NA,ASSAPGGHEQY
TRBV5-6,NA,ASSLLTDTQY
TRBV28,TRBD2,ASSPGTSHEQY
TRBV27,NA,ASSFQYTDTQY
TRBV5-1,NA,ASSFQGNYEQY